The 9 T cell receptor beta chains listed next were all sequenced from one sample in a study of blood T cell repertoires in COVID-19. This table comes from immunoSEQ multiplex PCR, and its TCRdb copy is limited to in-frame clones, with some not included. The sample comprises roughly 290,000 clones, approximately 85% of which are singletons, and under 2.5% rests with the top ten. The sample consisted of PBMCs or T cells enriched from blood (not recorded which). These receptors originate from a young man who had recovered from COVID-19.

This clone appeared once. The chain employs TRBV6-5 and TRBJ2-2; 10 nucleotides agree with TRBD2. Germline loops: CDR1 MNHEY, CDR2 SVGAGI. V was pared by 5 bases and J by 5 bases, with 5 bases of the junction left unmatched. The CDR3 spans 15 residues. CDR3 region: CASSSGGAGTGELFF. The CDR3 DNA is TGTGCCAGCAGTAGCGGGGGGGCCGGGACCGGGGAGCTGTTTTTT.

Note on this clone: Compared with germline, one end of the junction differs, possibly owing to a read error. The chain has TRBV27 and TRBJ1-2; no clear D. Germline V gene sequence: CDR1 MNHEY, CDR2 SMNVEV (reference sequence). The CDR3 sequence is 9 residues long. DNA for the CDR3: TGTGCCAGCAGTTTCGCCGGGTCTTTC. It translates to CASSFAGSF.

The chain couples TRBV12-3 or TRBV12-4 to TRBJ1-3; D ambiguous. Trimming shortened V by 4 bases and J by 0 bases, and 4 bases separated the two germline ends. This CDR3 is built from 13 residues. The CDR3 loop reads CASSYGSGNTIYF. CDR3 DNA: TGTGCCAGCAGTTACGGCTCTGGAAACACCATATATTTT.

This rearrangement joins TRBV7-3 to TRBJ2-7; 11 nucleotides match TRBD1. J gave up 4 bases and V 5 bases, and 7 bases lay outside the gene matches. CDR1 and CDR2 (germline): SGHTA, FQGTGA. There are 15 residues in the CDR3. The CDR3 spells CASSAAGQGGYEQYF. In DNA, the CDR3 is TGTGCCAGCAGCGCAGCGGGACAGGGGGGGTACGAGCAGTACTTC.

This chain uses TRBV3-1 (or the pseudogene TRBV3-2) with TRBJ1-2; D is unclear. Per the germline V gene, CDR1 is LGHDT and CDR2 is YNNKEL (reference sequence). The germline V and J ends were trimmed by 1 base and 7 bases, with 4 bases remaining between them. There are 11 residues in the CDR3. The CDR3 DNA is TGTGCCAGCAGCCAAGGGCCTGGCTACACCTTC. This encodes CASSQGPGYTF.

This chain connects TRBV15 to TRBJ1-2; D is possibly TRBD1 (5 bases). The germline gives CDR1 LNHNV, CDR2 YYDKDF (reference sequence). CDR3 length equals 15 residues. Between the trimmed V and J ends, which lost 1 base and 0 bases, there was a span of 9 bases. CDR3 in amino acids: CATSRVAGPNYGYTF. CDR3 DNA: TGTGCCACCAGCAGAGTGGCAGGGCCTAACTATGGCTACACCTTC.

J is TRBJ1-1 and V is TRBV7-9, with 7 bases matching TRBD1. This CDR3 spans 16 amino acids. Trimming removed 5 bases from V and 2 bases from J; junction bases left unmatched: 11. CDR1 and CDR2 from the germline V gene are SEHNR and FQNEAQ (reference sequence). The CDR3, as DNA: TGTGCCAGCAGCCCCGACAGGGAGTGGGTAAACACTGAAGCTTTCTTT. Translating gives CASSPDREWVNTEAFF.

The chain is built from TRBV11-2 and TRBJ1-3; D remains ambiguous. Trimming cost V 6 bases and J 0 bases, with 9 bases left between them. Germline lookup yields CDR1 SGHAT and CDR2 FQNNGV. The CDR3 contains 14 residues. The chain's CDR3 is CASSAAGSGNTIYF. DNA for the CDR3: TGTGCCAGCAGTGCGGCCGGCTCTGGAAACACCATATATTTT.

This chain uses TRBV3-1 (or the pseudogene TRBV3-2) with TRBJ2-4; D gene unclear. The germline CDR1 and CDR2 sequences are LGHDT and YNNKEL (reference sequence). V dropped 1 base and J dropped 6 bases, with 16 bases sitting between them. This CDR3 spans 16 amino acids. In nucleotides, the CDR3 is TGTGCCAGCAGCCAAGGGTATCGTAATAGAGGAAACATTCAGTACTTC. It translates to CASSQGYRNRGNIQYF.